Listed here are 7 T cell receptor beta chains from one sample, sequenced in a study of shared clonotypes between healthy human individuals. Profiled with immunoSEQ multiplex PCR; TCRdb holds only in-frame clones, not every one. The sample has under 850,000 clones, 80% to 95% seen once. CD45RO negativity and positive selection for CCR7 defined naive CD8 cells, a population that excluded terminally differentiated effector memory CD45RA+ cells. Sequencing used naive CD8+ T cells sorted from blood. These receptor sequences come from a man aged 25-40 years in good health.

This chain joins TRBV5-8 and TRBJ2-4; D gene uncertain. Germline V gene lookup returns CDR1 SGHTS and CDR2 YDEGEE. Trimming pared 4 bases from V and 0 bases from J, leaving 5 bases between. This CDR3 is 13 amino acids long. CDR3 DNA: TGTGCCAGCAGCAGACTAGCCAAAAACATTCAGTACTTC. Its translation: CASSRLAKNIQYF.

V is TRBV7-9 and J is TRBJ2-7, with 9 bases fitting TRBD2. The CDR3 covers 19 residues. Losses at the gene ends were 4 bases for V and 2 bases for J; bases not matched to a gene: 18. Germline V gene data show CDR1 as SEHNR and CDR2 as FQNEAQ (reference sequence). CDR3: CASSSRDWTSAYTTYEQYF. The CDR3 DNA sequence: TGTGCCAGCAGCTCCAGGGACTGGACTAGCGCCTATACGACCTACGAGCAGTACTTC.

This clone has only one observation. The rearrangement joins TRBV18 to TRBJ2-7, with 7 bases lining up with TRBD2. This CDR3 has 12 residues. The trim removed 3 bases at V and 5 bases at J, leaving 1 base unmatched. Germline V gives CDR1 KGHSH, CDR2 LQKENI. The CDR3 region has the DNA TGTGCCAGCTCACCCCGGGGGGACGAGCAGTACTTC. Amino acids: CASSPRGDEQYF.

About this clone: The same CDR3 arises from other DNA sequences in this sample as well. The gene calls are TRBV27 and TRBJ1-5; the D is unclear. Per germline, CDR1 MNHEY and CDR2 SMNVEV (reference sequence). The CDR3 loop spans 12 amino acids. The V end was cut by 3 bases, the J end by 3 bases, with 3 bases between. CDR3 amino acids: CASSFANQPQHF. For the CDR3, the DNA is TGTGCCAGCAGTTTCGCCAATCAGCCCCAGCATTTT.

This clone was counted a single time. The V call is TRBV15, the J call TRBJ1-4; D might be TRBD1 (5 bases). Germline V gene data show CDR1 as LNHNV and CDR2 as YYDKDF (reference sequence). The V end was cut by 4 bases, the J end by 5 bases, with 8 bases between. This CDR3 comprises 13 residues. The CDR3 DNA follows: TGTGCCACCAGCATTGCAGGGAATGAAAAACTGTTTTTT. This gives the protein CATSIAGNEKLFF.

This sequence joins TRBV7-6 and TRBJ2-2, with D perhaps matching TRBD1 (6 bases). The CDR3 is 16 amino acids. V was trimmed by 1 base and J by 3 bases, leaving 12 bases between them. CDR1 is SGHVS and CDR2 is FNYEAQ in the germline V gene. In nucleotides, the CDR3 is TGTGCCAGCAGCTTAGATCAGGGGCTTGACACCGGGGAGCTGTTTTTT. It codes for CASSLDQGLDTGELFF.

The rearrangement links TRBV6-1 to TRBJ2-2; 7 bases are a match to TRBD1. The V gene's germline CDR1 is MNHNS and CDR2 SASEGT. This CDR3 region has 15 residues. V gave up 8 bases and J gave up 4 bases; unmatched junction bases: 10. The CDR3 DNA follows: TGTGCCAGCTTTTCCAGGGGGTCCGGCACCGGGGAGCTGTTTTTT. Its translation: CASFSRGSGTGELFF.